Listed below are T cell receptor beta chains from one sample, sequenced in a study of shared clonotypes between healthy human individuals. Sequencing was performed with immunoSEQ multiplex PCR; in TCRdb, only in-frame clones are kept and a portion is missing. The sample yields 950,000 to 1,100,000 clones, around 74% seen once. The sample comprised memory CD4+ T cells sorted from blood. Receptors were obtained from a man younger than 35 in good health. CDR3s include the opening cysteine and the closing phenylalanine or tryptophan. D genes are given only for firm matches. Rows give clone size only sometimes, using once, few, many, or a class for an expanded clone.

d_call j_call v_call clone_size cdr3_aa cdr3_nt
NA TRBJ1-6 TRBV5-6 NA CASGGRAESSPLHF TGTGCCAGCGGGGGGAGGGCCGAGTCTTCACCCCTCCACTTT
NA TRBJ1-6 TRBV2 NA CASSGPAGMVLPLHF TGTGCCAGCAGTGGTCCGGCAGGGATGGTCTTACCCCTCCACTTT
TRBD1 TRBJ2-1 TRBV28 NA CASSLYQDRAQFF TGTGCCAGCAGTTTGTATCAGGACAGGGCTCAGTTCTTC
NA TRBJ2-5 TRBV5-1 NA CASSSGTPKETQYF TGCGCCAGCAGCTCGGGAACCCCAAAAGAGACCCAGTACTTC
TRBD2 TRBJ2-5 TRBV5-1 NA CASSLAASGSAQETQYF TGCGCCAGCAGCTTGGCCGCTAGCGGGTCAGCCCAAGAGACCCAGTACTTC
NA TRBJ1-4 TRBV5-4 NA CASSLGGPSTNEKLFF TGTGCCAGCAGCTTGGGGGGTCCCTCAACTAATGAAAAACTGTTTTTT
NA TRBJ1-3 TRBV6-5 once CASSFGGFSGNTIYF TGTGCCAGCAGTTTCGGAGGCTTCTCTGGAAACACCATATATTTT
NA TRBJ2-3 TRBV7-2 NA CASSSSGLNKDTQYF TGTGCCAGCAGCTCCTCGGGACTTAATAAAGATACGCAGTATTTT
NA TRBJ2-1 TRBV4-3 NA CASSQDNRKYNEQFF TGCGCCAGCAGCCAAGACAATAGGAAATACAATGAGCAGTTCTTC
NA TRBJ1-1 TRBV2 NA CASSPGGRGEAFF TGTGCCAGCAGTCCCGGCGGGAGGGGCGAAGCTTTCTTT
TRBD1 TRBJ2-7 TRBV7-9 once CASSFDRGEQYF TGTGCCAGCAGCTTTGACAGGGGCGAGCAGTACTTC
NA TRBJ2-7 TRBV7-6 NA CASSPDLGGKTYEQYF TGTGCCAGCAGCCCCGACCTGGGCGGGAAGACTTACGAGCAGTACTTC
NA TRBJ2-1 TRBV9 NA CASSAIRTQSYNEQFF TGTGCCAGCAGCGCCATTAGGACTCAATCCTACAATGAGCAGTTCTTC
TRBD2 TRBJ2-5 TRBV7-2 NA CASSLGTSGVPSKETQYF TGTGCCAGCAGCTTAGGGACTAGCGGGGTGCCCTCCAAAGAGACCCAGTACTTC
NA TRBJ1-6 TRBV27 NA CASSAIQNSPLHF TGTGCCAGCAGTGCCATTCAGAATTCACCCCTCCACTTT
TRBD2 TRBJ2-1 TRBV6-6 NA CASSQGLAGVTGQFF TGTGCCAGCAGCCAGGGACTAGCGGGAGTAACGGGGCAGTTCTTC
TRBD1 TRBJ1-1 TRBV7-3 many CASSPQGGLMNTEAFF TGTGCCAGCAGCCCTCAGGGGGGGCTCATGAACACTGAAGCTTTCTTT